This T cell receptor (beta chain) stems from a study of T-cell reconstitution after alpha-beta-depleted transplantation in children. The CDR3 sequence is 15 residues long. V lost 3 bases and J lost 5, with 14 bases in between. TCRbeta library construction was performed incorporating unique molecular identifiers. Using its own MiXCR run on the PCR reads, TCRdb lists one record per CDR3 protein. The repertoire holds about 250,000 distinct CDR3 sequences, 20% to 30% seen once, with 4% to 6% in the top ten. This receptor was identified in a female patient aged 2 to 10 who had a stem cell transplant for congenital amegakaryocytic thrombocytopenia, so the T cells may come from the graft donor. The chain recombines TRBV12-3 or TRBV12-4 with TRBJ1-5; D perhaps matches TRBD1 (6 bases). This specimen was PBMCs, mostly from graft donor cells, taken 360 days after TCRalphabeta/CD19-depleted stem cell transplant. The CDR3: CASSFGGGLYQPQHF. The CDR3 DNA reads TGTGCCAGCAGTTTTGGGGGGGGGCTTTATCAGCCCCAGCATTTT.